This T cell receptor (beta chain) was observed in a study of identical twins. The germline gives CDR1 DFQATT, CDR2 SNEGSKA (reference sequence). Trimming left V 3 bases short and J 0 bases short, with 9 bases between. There are 14 residues in the CDR3. TCRdb called the 5' RACE reads again in MiXCR, with one record for every CDR3 protein. There are around 550,000 distinct CDR3 sequences in the sample; roughly 15% occur only once, and roughly 0.46% lies in the top ten. The donor group consisted entirely of healthy Caucasians. Study results and caveats: Clonotypes of the beta chain that were abundant in cord blood carried fewer insertions (memory repertoires showed none).

As to this clonotype: Its antigen is not identified.

This sample also appeared in a second study, on yellow fever vaccine responses in identical twins.

The sequence was collected from a woman under 30 in good health. The gene calls are TRBV20-1 and TRBJ1-3; D is unclear. Sequencing input: CD4+ T cells sorted from blood. The CDR3 is CSARNVYSGNTIYF. The CDR3 DNA is TGCAGTGCTAGGAACGTGTACTCTGGAAACACCATATATTTT.